Sequencing of this TCR beta chain was carried out in a study of OX40 agonist ivuxolimab in advanced cancers. Across the whole study: Three patients showed partial responses: one hepatocellular carcinoma and two cutaneous melanoma cases. Study-wide points: Low normalized clonal expansion also occurred in some nonresponding patients. On average, CD8+ T cells showed a greater number of expanded clones than CD4+. The investigators did not determine what antigen specificity the expanded peripheral T cells had.

Assay: immunoSEQ multiplex PCR; the TCRdb copy retains only in-frame clones and omits some. The table shows approximately 59,000 clones, with over 70% occurring only once. Concerning this clone itself: Its antigen is undetermined.

This CDR3 region has 14 residues. From germline, CDR1 is MDHEN and CDR2 SYDVKM. Trimming removed 11 bases at V and 1 base at J, with 18 bases between. The material was CD4+ or CD8+ T cells sorted from blood, obtained in a trial of the OX40 agonist ivuxolimab. The TCR was taken from an adult with an advanced solid tumor such as melanoma, head and neck, liver or kidney cancer. J is TRBJ2-7 and V is TRBV28; either TRBD1 or TRBD2 may supply D (6 bases each). CDR3 in amino acids: CAGHRDSISYEQYF. CDR3 DNA sequence: TGTGCCGGCCACAGGGACTCCATATCCTACGAGCAGTACTTC.